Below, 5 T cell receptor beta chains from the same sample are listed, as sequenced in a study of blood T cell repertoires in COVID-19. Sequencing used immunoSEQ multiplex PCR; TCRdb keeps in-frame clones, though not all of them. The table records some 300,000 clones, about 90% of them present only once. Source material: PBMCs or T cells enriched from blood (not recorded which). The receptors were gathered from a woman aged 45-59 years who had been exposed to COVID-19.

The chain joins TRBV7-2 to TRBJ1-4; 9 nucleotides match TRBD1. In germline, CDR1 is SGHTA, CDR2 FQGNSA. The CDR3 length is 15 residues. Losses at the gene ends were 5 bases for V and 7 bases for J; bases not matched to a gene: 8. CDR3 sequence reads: CASSLGTGPGEKLFF. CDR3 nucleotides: TGTGCCAGCAGCCTCGGGACAGGGCCAGGTGAAAAACTGTTTTTT.

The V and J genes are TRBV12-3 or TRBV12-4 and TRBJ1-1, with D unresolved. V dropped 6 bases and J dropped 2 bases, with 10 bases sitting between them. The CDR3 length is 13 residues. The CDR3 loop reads CASSDTSNTEAFF. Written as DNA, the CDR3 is TGTGCCAGCAGCGACACATCCAACACTGAAGCTTTCTTT.

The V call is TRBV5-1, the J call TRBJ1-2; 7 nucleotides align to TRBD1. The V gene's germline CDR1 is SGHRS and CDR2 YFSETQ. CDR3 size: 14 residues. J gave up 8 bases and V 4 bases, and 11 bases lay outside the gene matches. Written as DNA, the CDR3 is TGCGCCAGCAGCCAACGGACAGGCGCTGGGGGCTACACCTTC. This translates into CASSQRTGAGGYTF.

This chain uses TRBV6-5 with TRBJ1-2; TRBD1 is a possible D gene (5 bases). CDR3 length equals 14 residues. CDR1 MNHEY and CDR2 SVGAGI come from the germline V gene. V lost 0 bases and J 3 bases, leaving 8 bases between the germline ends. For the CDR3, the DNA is TGTGCCAGCAGTTACTCCGGGGGGGACTATGGCTACACCTTC. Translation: CASSYSGGDYGYTF.

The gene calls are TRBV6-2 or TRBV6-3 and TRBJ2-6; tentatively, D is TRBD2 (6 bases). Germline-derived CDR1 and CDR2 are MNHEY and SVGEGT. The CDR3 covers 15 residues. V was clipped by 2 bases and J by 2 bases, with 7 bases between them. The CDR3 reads CASSYRGAGANVLTF. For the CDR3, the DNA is TGTGCCAGCAGTTACCGCGGGGCTGGGGCCAACGTCCTGACTTTC.